These T cell receptor beta chains were read from a single sample in a study of T cells in Graves' hyperthyroidism and ophthalmopathy. Via MiXCR, TCRdb re-called the multiplex PCR reads, giving one row per CDR3 protein. The sample shows approximately 710,000 distinct CDR3 sequences, approximately 15% of them seen only once. The sample taken for sequencing was blood. These receptors originate from a man aged 50 or older with Graves' hyperthyroidism. CDR3s leave out the opening cysteine and the closing phenylalanine or tryptophan. Each record gives: D gene, V gene, clone size, CDR3 protein. The D gene is left open where the match is weak. Clone size, where shown, is once, few, many, or a class for clones that have expanded.

d_gene: NA
v_gene: TRBV7-2
abundance: NA
CDR3aa: ASSHPQGSTEAF

d_gene: TRBD2
v_gene: TRBV10-2
abundance: few
CDR3aa: ASTSGRAELTNEQF

d_gene: NA
v_gene: TRBV19
abundance: few
CDR3aa: ASHSDGQNLRWDTEAF

d_gene: TRBD1
v_gene: TRBV2
abundance: NA
CDR3aa: ASSETGGKDEQY

d_gene: TRBD1
v_gene: TRBV6-5
abundance: NA
CDR3aa: ASSYRGQGAGGYT

d_gene: NA
v_gene: TRBV28
abundance: many
CDR3aa: ASSPRDNPTYEQY

d_gene: NA
v_gene: TRBV7-9
abundance: NA
CDR3aa: ASSGDPYEQY

d_gene: TRBD1
v_gene: TRBV5-1
abundance: many
CDR3aa: ASSLDGQGPGTEAF

d_gene: TRBD1
v_gene: TRBV27
abundance: few
CDR3aa: ASSTRDRSSYEQY

d_gene: TRBD2
v_gene: TRBV28
abundance: NA
CDR3aa: ASSFVAGRAISTDTQY

d_gene: NA
v_gene: TRBV7-2
abundance: many
CDR3aa: ASSTRQASLSEAF

d_gene: NA
v_gene: TRBV6-1
abundance: NA
CDR3aa: ASPDPSGDNQPQH

d_gene: TRBD2
v_gene: TRBV5-6
abundance: few
CDR3aa: ASSSTTSRSSYNEQF

d_gene: NA
v_gene: TRBV4-3
abundance: NA
CDR3aa: ASSQLLAPTNTGELF

d_gene: TRBD2
v_gene: TRBV6-1
abundance: NA
CDR3aa: ARPQTTREGPPRND

d_gene: NA
v_gene: TRBV10-3
abundance: NA
CDR3aa: AISSDMPSYEQY

d_gene: NA
v_gene: TRBV10-3
abundance: many
CDR3aa: AISDDSQNSPLH

d_gene: NA
v_gene: TRBV4-1
abundance: few
CDR3aa: ASSHPETMNTEAF

d_gene: TRBD1
v_gene: TRBV20-1
abundance: many
CDR3aa: SAGTVRRQGNEQY

d_gene: NA
v_gene: TRBV12-3/TRBV12-4
abundance: many
CDR3aa: ASSFVTNTGELF

d_gene: NA
v_gene: TRBV20-1
abundance: many
CDR3aa: SAREAFYNEQF

d_gene: TRBD2
v_gene: TRBV4-1
abundance: NA
CDR3aa: ASSQSPSGTADTQY

d_gene: NA
v_gene: TRBV5-1
abundance: NA
CDR3aa: ASSLTATTNYGYT

d_gene: NA
v_gene: TRBV28
abundance: few
CDR3aa: ASSPTWIVSGNTIY

d_gene: NA
v_gene: TRBV6-2/TRBV6-3
abundance: few
CDR3aa: ASSYSGAPEQY

d_gene: NA
v_gene: TRBV10-1
abundance: NA
CDR3aa: ASRAGLSTGELF

d_gene: TRBD2
v_gene: TRBV6-2/TRBV6-3
abundance: NA
CDR3aa: ASSGTRGRPGEQF

d_gene: NA
v_gene: TRBV29-1
abundance: NA
CDR3aa: SVRKGEGEKLF

d_gene: NA
v_gene: TRBV7-3
abundance: NA
CDR3aa: ASSYQNTGELF

d_gene: TRBD2
v_gene: TRBV27
abundance: NA
CDR3aa: ASSLSGIGSYEQY

d_gene: TRBD1
v_gene: TRBV13
abundance: many
CDR3aa: ASSLGQAGSSPLH

d_gene: TRBD1
v_gene: TRBV18
abundance: NA
CDR3aa: ASSPIPGTGTYEQY

d_gene: NA
v_gene: TRBV28
abundance: few
CDR3aa: ASSLPTGFGQY

d_gene: TRBD2
v_gene: TRBV7-9
abundance: NA
CDR3aa: ASSLGLAGVGNIQY

d_gene: NA
v_gene: TRBV5-6
abundance: NA
CDR3aa: ASSFGPGANEQY

d_gene: TRBD2
v_gene: TRBV14
abundance: many
CDR3aa: ASSQDLTSAFQETQY

d_gene: NA
v_gene: TRBV20-1
abundance: few
CDR3aa: SARRDPNSNQPQH

d_gene: NA
v_gene: TRBV2
abundance: many
CDR3aa: ASSDVGYQPQH

d_gene: NA
v_gene: TRBV6-2/TRBV6-3
abundance: few
CDR3aa: ASRSPDRGSGDEQY

d_gene: TRBD2
v_gene: TRBV7-3
abundance: NA
CDR3aa: ASSLNRASGGTDTQY

d_gene: NA
v_gene: TRBV9
abundance: few
CDR3aa: ASSVEAAQETQY

d_gene: NA
v_gene: TRBV9
abundance: many
CDR3aa: ASSLESEVRYEQY

d_gene: NA
v_gene: TRBV12-3/TRBV12-4
abundance: many
CDR3aa: ASSPDRSSNSPLH

d_gene: NA
v_gene: TRBV7-2
abundance: few
CDR3aa: ASSLGSDSPLH

d_gene: TRBD2
v_gene: TRBV2
abundance: many
CDR3aa: ASTRGGLAGGNEQF

d_gene: NA
v_gene: TRBV19
abundance: many
CDR3aa: ASSRSDYSNQPQH

d_gene: NA
v_gene: TRBV10-2
abundance: many
CDR3aa: ASSHGDTEAF

d_gene: NA
v_gene: TRBV28
abundance: many
CDR3aa: ASSFRLQMTEQY

d_gene: TRBD2
v_gene: TRBV12-3/TRBV12-4
abundance: many
CDR3aa: ASSLRAGADTQY

d_gene: NA
v_gene: TRBV5-1
abundance: NA
CDR3aa: ASMGGGNTEAF